What follows are 13 T cell receptor beta chains derived from one specimen sequenced in a study of blood T cell repertoires in COVID-19. Measured with immunoSEQ multiplex PCR; TCRdb has only the in-frame clones, and not every one. The table has around 35,000 clones, roughly nine tenths seen once. The sample was peripheral blood. The source of these receptors is a human donor in a cohort sampled during active COVID-19.

V is TRBV7-8 and J is TRBJ1-4; 8 bases agree with TRBD1. The CDR3 runs 16 residues. The germline CDR1 and CDR2 sequences are SGHVS and FQNEAQ. After removal of 4 bases from V and 7 bases from J, the junction contained 11 bases not matched to a gene. The CDR3 DNA sequence: TGTGCCAGCAGCTCTCCCTCGACAGGGGAGGGTGAAAAACTGTTTTTT. Protein sequence: CASSSPSTGEGEKLFF.

Only a few counts were recorded for this clone. V is TRBV10-1 and J is TRBJ2-7; 9 positions match TRBD1. Germline values: CDR1 WNHNN, CDR2 SYGVQD (reference sequence). V was clipped by 8 bases and J by 3 bases; unmatched bases: 8. CDR3 length: 14 amino acids. CDR3 amino acids: CASGPGQGFYEQYF. In nucleotides, the CDR3 is TGCGCCAGCGGACCGGGACAGGGCTTCTACGAGCAGTACTTC.

The DNA of the CDR3 is TGTGCCACCAGCAGAGATCCTAGCGGGAACACCGGGGAGCTGTTTTTT. Translated: CATSRDPSGNTGELFF. This rearrangement joins TRBV15 to TRBJ2-2; 7 bases align to TRBD2. The V segment lost 0 bases and the J segment 1 base; nucleotides outside the gene matches: 2. Germline assignment: CDR1 LNHNV and CDR2 YYDKDF (reference sequence). The CDR3 runs 16 residues.

The V call is TRBV5-1, the J call TRBJ1-2, with TRBD1 as a possible D gene (5 bases). Germline V CDR1 and CDR2: SGHRS, YFSETQ. The CDR3 totals 17 residues. Trimming shortened V by 0 bases and J by 2 bases, and 17 bases separated the two germline ends. CDR3 in DNA: TGCGCCAGCAGCTTGGCAGGGCAGGGCAAACGAAACTATGGCTACACCTTC. Translated, it gives CASSLAGQGKRNYGYTF.

V and J are TRBV5-4 and TRBJ2-5, with TRBD2 identical over 15 bases. The CDR3 runs 16 residues. Per the germline V gene, CDR1 is SGHNT and CDR2 is YYREEE (reference sequence). The V and J ends lost 4 bases and 2 bases, in that order; junction bases with no gene match: 3. CDR3 coding DNA: TGTGCCAGCAGCGTGGGACTAGCGGGGGGTCAAGAGACCCAGTACTTC. It codes for CASSVGLAGGQETQYF.

The chain carries TRBV6-5 and TRBJ2-7; TRBD2 matches at 11 bases. There are 16 residues in the CDR3. From germline, CDR1 is MNHEY and CDR2 SVGAGI. Unmatched junction bases numbered 6, after V lost 2 bases and J lost 3 bases. CDR3: CASSYVLAGGNYEQYF. The DNA for the CDR3 is TGTGCCAGCAGTTACGTATTAGCGGGGGGGAACTACGAGCAGTACTTC.

CDR3 nucleotide sequence: TGTGCCAGCAGGGGGCAGGAGGGCTTAGGGGGCTACACCTTC. This codes for CASRGQEGLGGYTF. The chain carries TRBV28 and TRBJ1-2; possibly TRBD1 for D (5 bases). This CDR3 has 14 amino acids. V lost 6 bases and J lost 8, with 19 bases in between. Germline V lookup: CDR1 MDHEN, CDR2 SYDVKM.

In this sample, this clone turned up once. The rearrangement uses TRBV5-4 and TRBJ1-6; the D gene is possibly TRBD1 (5 bases). The CDR3 spans 15 residues. V was pared by 4 bases and J by 8 bases, with 16 bases between. Germline V gene data show CDR1 as SGHNT and CDR2 as YYREEE (reference sequence). This CDR3 reads CASSPDQGVDSPLHF. DNA of the CDR3: TGTGCCAGCAGCCCTGACCAAGGGGTGGATTCACCCCTCCACTTT.

The rearrangement joins TRBV18 to TRBJ2-1; D might be TRBD2 (5 bases). The V gene's germline CDR1 is KGHSH and CDR2 LQKENI. The CDR3 has 17 residues. V was pared by 6 bases and J by 2 bases, with 20 bases between. For the CDR3, the DNA is TGTGCCAGCTCCCCCCCCGGGGATCCGGGGACCTACAATGAGCAGTTCTTC. Translation: CASSPPGDPGTYNEQFF. Supplemented by reference TRBV18 and TRBJ2-1, the full variable domain reads NAGVMQNPRHLVRRRGQEARLRCSPMKGHSHVYWYRQLPEEGLKFMVYLQKENIIDESGMPKERFSAEFPKEGPSILRIQQVVRGDSAAYFCASSPPGDPGTYNEQFFGPGTRLTVL.

The genes are TRBV2 and TRBJ2-2, with a weak D call TRBD2 (5 bases). This CDR3 has 13 amino acids. Trimming shortened V by 2 bases and J by 7 bases, and 8 bases separated the two germline ends. From germline, CDR1 is SNHLY and CDR2 FYNNEI. Written as DNA, the CDR3 is TGTGCCAGCAGTGAACGGGAAGGCGGGGAGCTGTTTTTT. The encoded protein is CASSEREGGELFF.

The chain employs TRBV3-1 (or the pseudogene TRBV3-2) and TRBJ2-1; 15 bases map to TRBD2. The CDR3 is made up of 16 amino acids. The V segment lost 0 bases and the J segment 13 bases; nucleotides outside the gene matches: 7. The germline V gene has CDR1 LGHDT and CDR2 YNNKEL (reference sequence). CDR3 loop: CASSQDPGLAGGPQFF. In DNA, the CDR3 is TGTGCCAGCAGCCAAGACCCCGGACTAGCGGGAGGGCCTCAGTTCTTC.

The rearrangement uses TRBV7-8 and TRBJ1-3; D possibly corresponds to TRBD1 (5 bases). Trimming removed 5 bases from V and 0 bases from J, with 14 bases in between. The CDR3 contains 16 residues. From germline, CDR1 is SGHVS and CDR2 FQNEAQ. Here the CDR3 reads CASSPRTSFSGNTIYF. The CDR3 DNA reads TGTGCCAGCAGCCCTAGGACAAGCTTCTCTGGAAACACCATATATTTT. Full variable domain (outside the CDR3, taken from reference TRBV7-8 and TRBJ1-3): GAGVSQSPRYKVAKRGQDVALRCDPISGHVSLFWYQQALGQGPEFLTYFQNEAQLDKSGLPSDRFFAERPEGSVSTLKIQRTQQEDSAVYLCASSPRTSFSGNTIYFGEGSWLTVV.

This sequence joins TRBV27 and TRBJ2-3; 7 nucleotides agree with TRBD1. After removal of 5 bases from V and 2 bases from J, the junction contained 10 bases not matched to a gene. CDR1 MNHEY and CDR2 SMNVEV come from the germline V gene (reference sequence). The CDR3 runs 16 residues. For the CDR3, the DNA is TGTGCCAGCAGTACAAGACAGGGTTCCGTCACAGATACGCAGTATTTT. Amino acid sequence: CASSTRQGSVTDTQYF.